The 19 T cell receptor beta chains below all came from one sample that was sequenced in a study of post-analysis software for immune sequencing data. Notes on the study in general: Higher frequency in patients than in controls was seen for about 5 TRBV segments, with TRBV5-6, TRBV5-1 and TRBV20-1 among them.

Each TCR beta cDNA library carried unique molecular identifiers. TCRdb analysed the PCR reads with MiXCR anew, one entry per CDR3 protein. The sample includes roughly 730,000 distinct CDR3 sequences, roughly 27% of them seen just once. The antigens of these receptors remain unknown. The sample taken for sequencing was blood. The receptors were gathered from a girl between 10 and 17 years old with multiple sclerosis.

This chain connects TRBV28 to TRBJ2-3; D uncertain. This CDR3 has 14 residues. Trimming left V 2 bases short and J 7 bases short, with 13 bases between. CDR1 is MDHEN and CDR2 is SYDVKM in the germline V gene. The CDR3: CASSLEASQNTQYF. CDR3 in DNA: TGTGCCAGCAGTTTAGAGGCGTCCCAGAATACGCAGTATTTT. Supplemented by reference TRBV28 and TRBJ2-3, the full variable domain reads DVKVTQSSRYLVKRTGEKVFLECVQDMDHENMFWYRQDPGLGLRLIYFSYDVKMKEKGDIPEGYSVSREKKERFSLILESASTNQTSMYLCASSLEASQNTQYFGPGTRLTVL.

The chain joins TRBV20-1 to TRBJ2-7, with no clear D. The CDR3 runs to 14 residues. Germline assignment: CDR1 DFQATT and CDR2 SNEGSKA (reference sequence). Trimming stripped 0 bases from V and 7 bases from J, with 16 bases between. The CDR3 is CSARDPVRVWEQYF. CDR3 in DNA: TGCAGTGCTAGAGACCCGGTTCGAGTGTGGGAGCAGTACTTC.

This clonotype was observed a single time. Given a much more abundant clone one base away, this may be a read error. The chain recombines TRBV29-1 with TRBJ2-7; possible D gene TRBD2, 6 bases. The CDR3 length is 12 residues. Germline V gene data show CDR1 as SQVTM and CDR2 as ANQGSEA. Trimming pared 6 bases from V and 7 bases from J, leaving 16 bases between. The CDR3 DNA reads TGCAGCGTAACCGGTGGCCGGGGGGAGCAGTACTTC. Protein: CSVTGGRGEQYF.

This clonotype is a singleton in its sample. The chain recombines TRBV7-2 with TRBJ2-3; no definite D call. CDR1 SGHTA and CDR2 FQGNSA come from the germline V gene. Trimming stripped 4 bases from V and 3 bases from J, with 11 bases between. The CDR3 is 14 amino acids. The CDR3: CASSSYLATDTQYF. The CDR3 DNA follows: TGTGCCAGCAGCTCATACTTAGCAACAGATACGCAGTATTTT.

This rearrangement joins TRBV27 to TRBJ2-7, with TRBD2 identical over 7 bases. After removal of 0 bases from V and 2 bases from J, the junction contained 10 bases not matched to a gene. The CDR3 totals 17 residues. CDR1 is MNHEY and CDR2 is SMNVEV in the germline V gene (reference sequence). CDR3 coding DNA: TGTGCCAGCAGTTTATCAGGTCGCGTAGGGAGGGCCTACGAGCAGTACTTC. Translation gives CASSLSGRVGRAYEQYF.

The V call is TRBV5-1, the J call TRBJ1-2; unclear D gene. The CDR3 sequence is 14 residues long. The germline CDR1 and CDR2 sequences are SGHRS and YFSETQ. The germline V and J ends were trimmed by 4 bases and 0 bases, with 10 bases remaining between them. The CDR3 is CASSPPQANYGYTF. In DNA form, the CDR3 reads TGCGCCAGCAGCCCCCCCCAGGCTAACTATGGCTACACCTTC.

The V call is TRBV9, the J call TRBJ2-1, with D perhaps TRBD2 (7 bases). The germline V gene has CDR1 SGDLS and CDR2 YYNGEE. This CDR3 is 16 amino acids long. V was shortened by 2 bases and J by 4 bases, with 16 bases between the two germline ends. CDR3 sequence (DNA): TGTGCCAGCAGCGTCGAGTGGGGGGGCGTGTACAATGAGCAGTTCTTC. This gives the protein CASSVEWGGVYNEQFF.

The chain couples TRBV11-3 to TRBJ2-1; D is possibly TRBD1 or TRBD2 (6 bases each). V lost 5 bases and J 8 bases, leaving 13 bases between the germline ends. CDR3 length: 13 residues. CDR1 is SGHNT and CDR2 is YENEEA in the germline V gene. Here the CDR3 DNA reads TGTGCCAGCAGCGGGTGGAGGGGGGATGAGCAGTTCTTC. Its translation: CASSGWRGDEQFF.

The CDR3 reads CASSPDGEGTEAFF. CDR3 DNA sequence: TGTGCCAGCAGCCCGGACGGAGAAGGGACTGAAGCTTTCTTT. The chain has TRBV7-2 and TRBJ1-1, with D hard to call. The V gene's germline CDR1 is SGHTA and CDR2 FQGNSA. This CDR3 is built from 14 residues. V lost 5 bases and J 5 bases, leaving 15 bases between the germline ends.

The chain has TRBV20-1 and TRBJ2-1; TRBD2 aligns across 8 bases. The closer fit of TRBJ2-7 to the DNA end suggests the J call may be wrong. This CDR3 contains 15 residues. CDR1 and CDR2 (germline): DFQATT, SNEGSKA (reference sequence). The CDR3 sequence: CSAAMLSGSLGEQYF. The CDR3 region has the DNA TGCAGTGCCGCTATGTTAAGCGGGAGTCTTGGTGAGCAGTACTTC.

Regarding this clonotype: An end of the junction does not agree with germline; a read error may underlie this. CDR3 bases: TGCGCCAGCCGCTTGGAGGGGGCCTATGGCTACACCTTC. Its translation: CASRLEGAYGYTF. The chain recombines TRBV5-1 with TRBJ1-2, with 7 bases that match TRBD1. Per germline, CDR1 SGHRS and CDR2 YFSETQ. The CDR3 is 13 residues long.

DNA of the CDR3: TGTGCCAGCAGCATAAACCCTGATCCAACTCTCGAGCAGTACTTC. Translating gives CASSINPDPTLEQYF. The chain carries TRBV2 and TRBJ2-7; unclear D gene. Germline V lookup: CDR1 SNHLY, CDR2 FYNNEI. The CDR3 spans 15 residues. Trimming left V 6 bases short and J 6 bases short, with 21 bases between.

This clonotype has ten or more counts. At one boundary the junction diverges from the germline segment, which might be a read error. This chain links TRBV6-6 with TRBJ2-5; D is unresolved. CDR1 MNHNY and CDR2 SVGAGI come from the germline V gene (reference sequence). The CDR3 is 12 amino acids. CDR3 bases: TGTGCCAGTCAGCTATACCAGGAGACCCAGTACTTC. It yields the protein CASQLYQETQYF.

The chain uses TRBV24-1 and TRBJ2-1; D unclear. Germline CDR1 is KGHDR and CDR2 is SFDVKD. CDR3 length: 16 amino acids. V was clipped by 1 base and J by 6 bases, with 15 bases between them. CDR3 region: CATSDLGGQVPNEQFF. CDR3 coding DNA: TGTGCCACCAGTGATTTAGGCGGCCAGGTTCCCAATGAGCAGTTCTTC.

A note on this clonotype: A junction end diverges from the germline sequence, so it may reflect a read error. The chain recombines TRBV4-3 with TRBJ1-2; no firm D call. Germline V gene lookup returns CDR1 LGHNA and CDR2 YSLEER. CDR3 length: 14 residues. CDR3 sequence: CASGQVTANYGYTF. The CDR3 region has the DNA TGCGCCAGCGGCCAAGTGACGGCGAACTATGGCTACACCTTC.

V gene TRBV12-3 or TRBV12-4 combines with J gene TRBJ1-1; D unclear. The CDR3 contains 14 residues. V lost 5 bases to trimming and J lost 6 bases, with 16 bases between them. Here the CDR3 reads CASSPRAVNSEAFF. For the CDR3, the DNA is TGTGCCAGCAGTCCGAGGGCGGTTAACTCTGAAGCTTTCTTT.

The J gene is TRBJ2-1, the V gene TRBV20-1, with D possibly matching TRBD1 (5 bases). The CDR3 has 16 amino acids. In germline, CDR1 is DFQATT, CDR2 SNEGSKA (reference sequence). The V gene lost 3 bases and the J gene lost 7 bases, with 22 bases spanning the gap. CDR3 loop: CSARGPVGGVRNEQFF. CDR3 coding DNA: TGCAGTGCTAGGGGGCCAGTCGGCGGTGTTCGGAATGAGCAGTTCTTC.

This clonotype has only a few counts. CDR3 loop: CSARVFRAGHNEQFF. DNA of the CDR3: TGCAGTGCTAGAGTTTTCAGGGCGGGGCACAATGAGCAGTTCTTC. The rearrangement joins TRBV20-1 to TRBJ2-1, with D possibly TRBD2 on 6 matching bases. This CDR3 has 15 residues. In germline, CDR1 is DFQATT, CDR2 SNEGSKA (reference sequence). Trimming left V 1 base short and J 5 bases short, with 15 bases between.

About this clonotype itself: This may stem from a read error, because a much larger clone lies one nucleotide away. The chain has TRBV6-2 or TRBV6-3 and TRBJ1-1; D is undetermined. Germline-derived CDR1 and CDR2 are MNHEY and SVGEGT. The length of the CDR3 is 10 residues. The CDR3 nucleotides read TGTGCCTGCAGGAACACTGAAGCTTTCTTT. It specifies CACRNTEAFF.